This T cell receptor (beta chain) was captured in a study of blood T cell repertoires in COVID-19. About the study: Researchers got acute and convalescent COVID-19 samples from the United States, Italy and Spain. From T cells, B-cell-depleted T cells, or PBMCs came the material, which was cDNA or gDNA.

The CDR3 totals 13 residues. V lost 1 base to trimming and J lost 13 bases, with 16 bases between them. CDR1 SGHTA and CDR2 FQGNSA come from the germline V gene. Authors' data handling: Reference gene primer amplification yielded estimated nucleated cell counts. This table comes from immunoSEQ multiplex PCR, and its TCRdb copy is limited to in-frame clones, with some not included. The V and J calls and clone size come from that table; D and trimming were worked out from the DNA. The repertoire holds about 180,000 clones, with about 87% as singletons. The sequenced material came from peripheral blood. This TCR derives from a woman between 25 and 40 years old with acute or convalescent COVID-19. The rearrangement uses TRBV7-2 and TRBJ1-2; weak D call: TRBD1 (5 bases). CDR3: CASSLEAAWGVTF. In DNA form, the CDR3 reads TGTGCCAGCAGCTTAGAGGCGGCCTGGGGGGTCACCTTC.